This TCR beta chain was obtained from a study of shared clonotypes between healthy human individuals. This CDR3 spans 15 amino acids. Looked up from germline, CDR1 is MDHEN and CDR2 is SYDVKM. V dropped 6 bases and J dropped 0; count of bases not matched to a gene: 7. Using immunoSEQ multiplex PCR, the repertoire was profiled, and TCRdb retains in-frame clones only, with some absent. The table has 1.5 million to 1.9 million clones, 95% to 99% seen once. Sequenced material: naive CD4+ T cells sorted from blood. The subset is: CD45RA+ positively selected. The chain carries TRBV28 and TRBJ2-7; 8 nucleotides match TRBD1. The clonotype originates from a young man in good health. The CDR3 spells CASRSGQGGSYEQYF. As DNA, the CDR3 is TGTGCCAGCAGATCTGGACAGGGCGGCTCCTACGAGCAGTACTTC. Drawing the rest from reference TRBV28 and TRBJ2-7, the complete variable domain is DVKVTQSSRYLVKRTGEKVFLECVQDMDHENMFWYRQDPGLGLRLIYFSYDVKMKEKGDIPEGYSVSREKKERFSLILESASTNQTSMYLCASRSGQGGSYEQYFGPGTRLTVT.